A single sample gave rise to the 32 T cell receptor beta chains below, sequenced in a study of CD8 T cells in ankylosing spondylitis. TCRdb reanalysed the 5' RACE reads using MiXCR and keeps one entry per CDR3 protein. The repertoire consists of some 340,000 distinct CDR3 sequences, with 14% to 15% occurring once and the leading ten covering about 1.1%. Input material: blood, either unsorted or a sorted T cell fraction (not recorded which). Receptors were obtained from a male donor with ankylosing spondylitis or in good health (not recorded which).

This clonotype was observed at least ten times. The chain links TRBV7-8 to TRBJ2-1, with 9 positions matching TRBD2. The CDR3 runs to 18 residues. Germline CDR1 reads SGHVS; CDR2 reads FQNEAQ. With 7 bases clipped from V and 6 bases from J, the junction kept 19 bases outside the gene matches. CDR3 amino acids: CASTPPRREGGYRNEQFF. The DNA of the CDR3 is TGTGCCAGCACCCCGCCCCGGCGGGAGGGGGGTTATCGCAATGAGCAGTTCTTC.

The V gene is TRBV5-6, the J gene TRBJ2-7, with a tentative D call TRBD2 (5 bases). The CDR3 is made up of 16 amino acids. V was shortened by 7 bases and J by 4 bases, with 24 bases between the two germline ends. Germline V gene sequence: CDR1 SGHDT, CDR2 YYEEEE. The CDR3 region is CASASTLRRGNYEQYF. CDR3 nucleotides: TGTGCCAGCGCTTCGACCCTCCGACGGGGAAATTACGAGCAGTACTTC.

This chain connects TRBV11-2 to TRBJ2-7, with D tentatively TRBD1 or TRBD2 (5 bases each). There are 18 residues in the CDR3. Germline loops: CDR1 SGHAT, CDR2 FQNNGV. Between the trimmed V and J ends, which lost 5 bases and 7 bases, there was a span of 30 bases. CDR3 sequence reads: CASSPGTGIGRGLWEQYF. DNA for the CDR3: TGTGCCAGCAGCCCCGGGACCGGCATAGGCCGTGGTCTTTGGGAGCAGTACTTC. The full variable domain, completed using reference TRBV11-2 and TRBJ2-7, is EAGVAQSPRYKIIEKRQSVAFWCNPISGHATLYWYQQILGQGPKLLIQFQNNGVVDDSQLPKDRFSAERLKGVDSTLKIQPAKLEDSAVYLCASSPGTGIGRGLWEQYFGPGTRLTVT.

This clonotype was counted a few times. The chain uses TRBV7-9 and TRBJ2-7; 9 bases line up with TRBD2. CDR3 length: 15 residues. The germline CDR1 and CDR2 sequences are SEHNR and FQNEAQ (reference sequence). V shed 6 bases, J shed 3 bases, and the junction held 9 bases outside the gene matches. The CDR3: CASRRDSGGDYEQYF. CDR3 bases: TGTGCCAGCAGACGCGATAGCGGGGGTGACTACGAGCAGTACTTC.

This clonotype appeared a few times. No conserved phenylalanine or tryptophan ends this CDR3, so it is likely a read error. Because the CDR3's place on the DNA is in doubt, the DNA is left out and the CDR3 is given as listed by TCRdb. CDR3 sequence reads: CASSFSGDREEV. V gene TRBV27 combines with J gene TRBJ1-1; TRBD1 was called by the table and not checked on the DNA. The germline CDR1 and CDR2 sequences are MNHEY and SMNVEV (reference sequence). The CDR3 adds up to 12 amino acids, both ends counted.

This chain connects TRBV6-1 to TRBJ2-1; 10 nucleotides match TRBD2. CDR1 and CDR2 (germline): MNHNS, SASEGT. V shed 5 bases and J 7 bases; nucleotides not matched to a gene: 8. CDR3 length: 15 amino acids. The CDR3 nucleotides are TGTGCCAGCAGTCCGGGCAGCGGGGGGGGAAATGAGCAGTTCTTC. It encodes CASSPGSGGGNEQFF.

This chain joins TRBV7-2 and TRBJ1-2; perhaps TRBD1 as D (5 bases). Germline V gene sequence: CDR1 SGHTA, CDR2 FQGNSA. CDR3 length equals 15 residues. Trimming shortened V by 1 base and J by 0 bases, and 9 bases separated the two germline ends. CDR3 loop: CASSLVRGPNYGYTF. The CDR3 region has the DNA TGTGCCAGCAGCTTAGTACGGGGACCTAACTATGGCTACACCTTC.

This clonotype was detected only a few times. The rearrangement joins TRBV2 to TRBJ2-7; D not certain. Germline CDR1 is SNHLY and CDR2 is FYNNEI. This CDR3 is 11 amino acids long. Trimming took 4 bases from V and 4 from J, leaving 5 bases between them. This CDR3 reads CASSAHYEQYF. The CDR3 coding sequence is TGTGCCAGCAGTGCCCATTACGAGCAGTACTTC.

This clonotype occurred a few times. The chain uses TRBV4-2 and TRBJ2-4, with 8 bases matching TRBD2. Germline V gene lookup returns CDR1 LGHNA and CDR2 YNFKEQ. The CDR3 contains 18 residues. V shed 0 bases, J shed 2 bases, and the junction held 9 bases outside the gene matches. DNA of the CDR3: TGTGCCAGCAGCCAAGATCCAAGCGGGAGCGCTTCCAAAAACATTCAGTACTTC. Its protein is CASSQDPSGSASKNIQYF.

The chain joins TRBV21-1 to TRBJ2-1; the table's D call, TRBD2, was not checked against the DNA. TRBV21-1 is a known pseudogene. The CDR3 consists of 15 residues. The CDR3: CASTSISGTYNEQFF. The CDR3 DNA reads TGTGCCAGCACCTCCATTAGCGGAACCTACAATGAGCAGTTCTTC.

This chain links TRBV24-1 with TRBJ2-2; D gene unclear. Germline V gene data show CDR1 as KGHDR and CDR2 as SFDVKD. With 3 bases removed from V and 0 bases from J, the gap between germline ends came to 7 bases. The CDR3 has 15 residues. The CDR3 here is CATSDARANTGELFF. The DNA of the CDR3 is TGTGCCACCAGTGATGCTAGGGCGAACACCGGGGAGCTGTTTTTT.

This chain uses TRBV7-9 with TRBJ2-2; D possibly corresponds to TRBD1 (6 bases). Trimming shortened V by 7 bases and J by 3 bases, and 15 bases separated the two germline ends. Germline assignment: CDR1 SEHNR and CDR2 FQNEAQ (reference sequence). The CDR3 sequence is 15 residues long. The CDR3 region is CASKGETIHTGELFF. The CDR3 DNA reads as TGTGCCAGCAAGGGGGAAACTATACACACCGGGGAGCTGTTTTTT. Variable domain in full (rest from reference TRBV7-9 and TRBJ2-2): DTGVSQNPRHKITKRGQNVTFRCDPISEHNRLYWYRQTLGQGPEFLTYFQNEAQLEKSRLLSDRFSAERPKGSFSTLEIQRTEQGDSAMYLCASKGETIHTGELFFGEGSRLTVL.

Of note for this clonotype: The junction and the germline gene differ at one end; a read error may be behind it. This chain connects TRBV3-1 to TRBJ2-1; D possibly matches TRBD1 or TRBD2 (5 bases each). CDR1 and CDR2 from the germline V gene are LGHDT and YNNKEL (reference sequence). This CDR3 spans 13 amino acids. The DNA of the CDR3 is TGTGCCAGCAGGCAAGGGACCGTCAATGAGCAGTTCTTC. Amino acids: CASRQGTVNEQFF.

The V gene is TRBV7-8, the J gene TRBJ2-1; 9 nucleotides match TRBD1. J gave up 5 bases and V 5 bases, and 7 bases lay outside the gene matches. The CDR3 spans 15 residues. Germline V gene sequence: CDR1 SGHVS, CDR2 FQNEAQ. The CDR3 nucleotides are TGTGCCAGCAGCCCCTGGGACAGGGCAGACAATGAGCAGTTCTTC. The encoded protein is CASSPWDRADNEQFF.

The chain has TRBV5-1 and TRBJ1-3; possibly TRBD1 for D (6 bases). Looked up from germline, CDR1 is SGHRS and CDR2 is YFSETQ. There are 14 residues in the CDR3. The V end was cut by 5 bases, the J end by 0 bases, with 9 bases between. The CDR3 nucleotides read TGCGCCAGCAGACCGACAGGCTCTGGAAACACCATATATTTT. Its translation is CASRPTGSGNTIYF.

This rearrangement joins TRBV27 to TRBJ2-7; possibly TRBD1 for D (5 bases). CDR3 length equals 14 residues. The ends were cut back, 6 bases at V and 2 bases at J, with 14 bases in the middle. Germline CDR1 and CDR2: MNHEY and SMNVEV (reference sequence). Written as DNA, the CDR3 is TGTGCCAGCAGCGTGGGGCAGGGTGCCTACGAGCAGTACTTC. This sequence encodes CASSVGQGAYEQYF.

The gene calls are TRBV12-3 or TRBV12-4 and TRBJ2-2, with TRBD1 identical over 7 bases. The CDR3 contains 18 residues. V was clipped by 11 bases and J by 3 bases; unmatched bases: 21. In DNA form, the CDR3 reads TGTGCCTTCTGTCTTGGGACAGCCCAAAAAAGGGACACCGGGGAGCTGTTTTTT. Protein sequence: CAFCLGTAQKRDTGELFF.

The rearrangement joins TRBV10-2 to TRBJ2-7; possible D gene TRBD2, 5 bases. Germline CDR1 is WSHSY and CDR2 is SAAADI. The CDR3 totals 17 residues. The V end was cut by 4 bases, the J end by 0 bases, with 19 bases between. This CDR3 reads CASSANLGAGSSYEQYF. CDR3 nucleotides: TGCGCCAGCAGTGCGAACCTGGGTGCGGGCAGCTCCTACGAGCAGTACTTC.

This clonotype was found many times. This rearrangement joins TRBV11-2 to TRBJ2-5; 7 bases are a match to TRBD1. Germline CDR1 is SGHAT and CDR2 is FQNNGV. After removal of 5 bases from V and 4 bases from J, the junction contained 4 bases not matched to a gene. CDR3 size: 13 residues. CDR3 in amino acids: CASSPDRRETQYF. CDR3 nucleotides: TGTGCCAGCAGCCCGGACAGGCGAGAGACCCAGTACTTC.

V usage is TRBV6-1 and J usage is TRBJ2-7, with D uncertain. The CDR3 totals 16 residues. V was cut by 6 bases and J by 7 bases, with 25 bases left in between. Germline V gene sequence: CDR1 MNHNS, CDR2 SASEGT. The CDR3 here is CASRPRGPFVFGEQYF. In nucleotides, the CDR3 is TGTGCCAGCAGACCCCGTGGGCCCTTCGTTTTTGGAGAGCAGTACTTC.

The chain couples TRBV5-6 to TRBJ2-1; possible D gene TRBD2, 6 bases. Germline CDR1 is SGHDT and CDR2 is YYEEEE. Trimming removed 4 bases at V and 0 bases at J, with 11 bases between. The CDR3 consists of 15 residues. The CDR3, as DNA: TGTGCCAGCAGCAACGGGGGTAGCTCCTACAATGAGCAGTTCTTC. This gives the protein CASSNGGSSYNEQFF.

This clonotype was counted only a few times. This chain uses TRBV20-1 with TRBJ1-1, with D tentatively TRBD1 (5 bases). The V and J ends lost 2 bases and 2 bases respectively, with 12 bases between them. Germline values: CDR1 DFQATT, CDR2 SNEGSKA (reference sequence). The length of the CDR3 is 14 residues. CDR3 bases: TGCAGTGCTAGATCTGGGGCAGGAAACACTGAAGCTTTCTTT. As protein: CSARSGAGNTEAFF.

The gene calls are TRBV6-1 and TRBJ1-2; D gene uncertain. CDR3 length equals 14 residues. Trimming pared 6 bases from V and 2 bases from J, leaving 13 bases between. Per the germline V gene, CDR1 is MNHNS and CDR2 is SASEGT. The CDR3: CASRRQASNYGYTF. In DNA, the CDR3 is TGTGCCAGCAGGCGGCAGGCATCCAACTATGGCTACACCTTC.

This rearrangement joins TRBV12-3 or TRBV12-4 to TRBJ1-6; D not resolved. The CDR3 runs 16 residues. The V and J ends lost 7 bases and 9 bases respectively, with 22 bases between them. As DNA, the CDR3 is TGTGCCAGCACCTCCACCTCGCACGGTCGGGGTTCACCCCTCCACTTT. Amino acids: CASTSTSHGRGSPLHF.

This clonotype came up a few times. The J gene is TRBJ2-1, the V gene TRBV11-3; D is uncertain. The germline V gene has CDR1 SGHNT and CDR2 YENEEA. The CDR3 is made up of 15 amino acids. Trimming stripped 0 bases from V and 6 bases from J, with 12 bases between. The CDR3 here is CASSLELTSGNEQFF. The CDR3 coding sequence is TGTGCCAGCAGCTTAGAGTTGACGTCCGGCAATGAGCAGTTCTTC.

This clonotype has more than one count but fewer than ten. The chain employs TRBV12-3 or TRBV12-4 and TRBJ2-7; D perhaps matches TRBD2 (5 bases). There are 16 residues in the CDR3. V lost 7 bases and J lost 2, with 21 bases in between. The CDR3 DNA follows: TGTGCCAGCACCACGGGGTTCGGGCGTACCCCCTACGAGCAGTACTTC. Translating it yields CASTTGFGRTPYEQYF.

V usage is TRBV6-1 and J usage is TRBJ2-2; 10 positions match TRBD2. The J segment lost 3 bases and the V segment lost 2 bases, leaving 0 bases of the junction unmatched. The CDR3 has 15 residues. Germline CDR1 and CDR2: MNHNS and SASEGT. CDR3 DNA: TGTGCCAGCAGTGAACTAGCGGGAGACACCGGGGAGCTGTTTTTT. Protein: CASSELAGDTGELFF.

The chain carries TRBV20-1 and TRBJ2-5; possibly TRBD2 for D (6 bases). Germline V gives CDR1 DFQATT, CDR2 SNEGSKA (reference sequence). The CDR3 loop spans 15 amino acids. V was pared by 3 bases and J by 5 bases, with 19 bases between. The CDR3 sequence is CSASPGSGPIETQYF. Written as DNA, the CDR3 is TGCAGTGCTAGTCCCGGGAGCGGGCCCATTGAGACCCAGTACTTC.

In DNA form, the CDR3 reads TGTGCCAGCAGTCGCAGCGGAATGAGCTCCTACAATGAGCAGTTCTTC. It translates to CASSRSGMSSYNEQFF. V and J are TRBV6-1 and TRBJ2-1; possible D gene TRBD2, 5 bases. The CDR3 length is 16 residues. V was shortened by 5 bases and J by 0 bases, with 14 bases between the two germline ends. Looked up from germline, CDR1 is MNHNS and CDR2 is SASEGT.

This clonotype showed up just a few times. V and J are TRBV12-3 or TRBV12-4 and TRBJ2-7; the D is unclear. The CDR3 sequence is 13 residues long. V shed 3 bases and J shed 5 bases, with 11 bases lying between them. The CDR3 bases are TGTGCCAGCAGTTTGTGGGGTGGCAACGAGCAGTACTTC. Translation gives CASSLWGGNEQYF.

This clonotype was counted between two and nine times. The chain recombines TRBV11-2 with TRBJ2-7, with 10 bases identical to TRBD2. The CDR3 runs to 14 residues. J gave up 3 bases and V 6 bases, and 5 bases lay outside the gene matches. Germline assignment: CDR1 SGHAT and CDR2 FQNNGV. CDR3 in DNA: TGTGCCAGCAGTTGGACTAGCGGAAACTACGAGCAGTACTTC. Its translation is CASSWTSGNYEQYF.

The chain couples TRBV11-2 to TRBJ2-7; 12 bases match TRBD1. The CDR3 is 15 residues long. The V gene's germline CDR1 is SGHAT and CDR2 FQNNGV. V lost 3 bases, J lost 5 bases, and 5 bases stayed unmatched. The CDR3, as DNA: TGTGCCAGCAGCTTGGCCGGGACAGGGGGCGACGAGCAGTACTTC. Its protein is CASSLAGTGGDEQYF.